Listed below are T cell receptor beta chains from one sample, sequenced in a study of cytomegalovirus exposure and HLA in healthy donors. Clones were read by immunoSEQ multiplex PCR, and TCRdb kept only the in-frame ones, dropping some. Of around 150,000 clones listed, about four fifths are singletons. Sample: PBMCs. The receptors shown here come from a man aged 25 to 40 in good health and CMV-seronegative. Both conserved end residues are part of each CDR3. D genes are given only for firm matches. Where a row states a size, it is once, few, many or the class of an expanded clone; other rows omit it.

size	V	D	J	CDR3	DNA
-	TRBV7-9	-	TRBJ1-1	CSSSLQGNTEAFF	TGTTCCAGCAGCCTCCAGGGGAACACTGAAGCTTTCTTT
few	TRBV2	TRBD1	TRBJ1-1	CAIGQVLMNTEAFF	TGTGCCATTGGACAGGTCTTAATGAACACTGAAGCTTTCTTT
-	TRBV7-2	TRBD2	TRBJ2-4	CASSFLSGSYIQYF	TGTGCCAGCAGCTTTCTTAGCGGGAGTTACATTCAGTACTTC
-	TRBV11-1	-	TRBJ2-2	CASSLGWGPGELFF	TGTGCCAGCAGTCTAGGTTGGGGGCCCGGGGAGCTGTTTTTT
-	TRBV11-2	TRBD1	TRBJ1-3	CASSLAGGSGNTIYF	TGTGCCAGCAGCTTAGCAGGGGGCTCTGGAAACACCATATATTTT
-	TRBV6-5	-	TRBJ2-1	CASSVDSARDEQFF	TGTGCCAGCTCTGTAGACTCGGCACGGGATGAGCAGTTCTTC
-	TRBV5-7	TRBD1	TRBJ1-4	CASSVTGDPNEKLFF	TGTGCCAGCAGCGTGACAGGGGATCCTAATGAAAAACTGTTTTTT
-	TRBV2	-	TRBJ1-4	CASSPWGRNEKLFF	TGTGCCAGCAGTCCTTGGGGGCGGAATGAAAAACTGTTTTTT
-	TRBV7-7	-	TRBJ2-7	CASSLRGYF	TGTGCCAGCAGCTTAAGAGGGTACTTC
-	TRBV9	-	TRBJ1-1	CASSSGHPSTEAFF	TGTGCCAGCAGTTCGGGACACCCGAGCACTGAAGCTTTCTTT
-	TRBV6-1	TRBD1	TRBJ1-1	CASSEPRPWTGNTEAFF	TGTGCCAGCAGTGAACCCCGACCCTGGACAGGGAACACTGAAGCTTTCTTT
once	TRBV7-9	TRBD2	TRBJ2-2	CSSSYGAGTGELFF	TGTTCCAGCAGCTACGGAGCGGGGACCGGGGAGCTGTTTTTT
-	TRBV29-1	TRBD2	TRBJ2-1	CSVDTSGNNEQFF	TGCAGCGTTGACACTAGCGGAAACAATGAGCAGTTCTTC
-	TRBV28	TRBD1	TRBJ2-7	CASSLLDNRGTSEQYF	TGTGCCAGCAGTTTATTAGATAACAGGGGGACCAGCGAGCAGTACTTC
-	TRBV25-1	-	TRBJ1-2	CASSSKVRGGYTF	TGTGCCAGCAGCTCCAAGGTGCGGGGTGGCTACACCTTC
-	TRBV6-6	-	TRBJ2-7	CASSYSQSQYF	TGTGCCAGCAGTTACTCACAGAGTCAATACTTC
-	TRBV19	-	TRBJ2-1	CASSISRYNEQFF	TGTGCCAGTAGTATATCGCGGTACAATGAGCAGTTCTTC
-	TRBV29-1	TRBD2	TRBJ2-1	CSVLAGTALYNEQFF	TGCAGCGTTTTAGCGGGAACCGCACTTTACAATGAGCAGTTCTTC
-	TRBV11-2	-	TRBJ2-3	CASRGSGAGPRMRAQYF	TGTGCCAGCAGGGGATCCGGGGCGGGACCCCGGATGCGTGCGCAGTATTTT
-	TRBV28	-	TRBJ1-2	CASSSGPTGRHYGYTF	TGTGCCAGCAGTTCAGGACCAACAGGGAGACACTATGGCTACACCTTC
-	TRBV14	-	TRBJ2-7	CASSLLRGGEQYF	TGTGCCAGCAGCCTCCTGCGGGGAGGCGAGCAGTACTTC
-	TRBV30	-	TRBJ1-2	CAWSGAGYTF	TGTGCCTGGAGTGGGGCTGGCTACACCTTC
-	TRBV28	-	TRBJ1-5	CASSPFSTGLSTGNQPQHF	TGTGCCAGCAGTCCTTTCTCGACAGGACTTTCGACGGGGAATCAGCCCCAGCATTTT
-	TRBV11-3	-	TRBJ2-1	CASSLAGNEQFF	TGTGCCAGCAGCTTAGCAGGGAATGAGCAGTTCTTC
-	TRBV7-9	TRBD1	TRBJ2-3	CASSLAGTVSWDTQYF	TGTGCCAGCAGCTTAGCTGGGACAGTTTCTTGGGATACGCAGTATTTT
-	TRBV9	-	TRBJ2-7	CASSPRQWDKGQYF	TGTGCCAGCAGCCCCCGACAGTGGGATAAGGGGCAGTACTTC
-	TRBV19	-	TRBJ2-5	CASSIGSMEGTQYF	TGTGCCAGTAGTATAGGATCGATGGAGGGGACCCAGTACTTC
-	TRBV7-9	TRBD1	TRBJ2-7	CASSFPQGPYEQYF	TGTGCCAGCAGCTTCCCACAGGGGCCCTACGAGCAGTACTTC
few	TRBV28	-	TRBJ2-7	CASSFREGGSYEQYF	TGTGCCAGCAGTTTTAGGGAGGGGGGCTCCTACGAGCAGTACTTC